Following are 22 T cell receptor beta chains from one sample sequenced in a study of tumor and adjacent non-tumor tissue in lung cancer. No cell sorting was done before RNA was extracted from the tissue. More than 3 cm separated this lung sample from the edge of the tumor. TCRbeta libraries were built with three rounds of nested PCR, modified from ARM-PCR. TCRdb reprocessed the multiplex PCR reads via MiXCR and lists one record per CDR3 protein. The repertoire holds about 98,000 distinct CDR3 sequences, with approximately 80% as singletons. The sample taken for sequencing was distant non-tumor lung tissue. These receptors came from a man between 60 and 70 years old with small cell lung cancer.

The genes are TRBV11-2 and TRBJ1-1; D possibly corresponds to TRBD1 (5 bases). Trimming took off 2 bases at V and 1 base at J, with 17 bases between the two ends. Per germline, CDR1 SGHAT and CDR2 FQNNGV. The CDR3 has 17 residues. CDR3 in amino acids: CASSLTGGVVRNTEAFF. CDR3 DNA sequence: TGTGCCAGCAGCTTAACAGGTGGCGTAGTTAGGAACACTGAAGCTTTCTTT.

V gene TRBV4-2 combines with J gene TRBJ2-1; the match to TRBD2 covers 9 bases. Trimming cost V 8 bases and J 8 bases; bases outside gene matches: 7. The CDR3 extends over 13 amino acids. From germline, CDR1 is LGHNA and CDR2 YNFKEQ. Here the CDR3 reads CASCYVAGDEQFF. Here the CDR3 DNA reads TGTGCCAGCTGCTACGTAGCGGGGGATGAGCAGTTCTTC.

Worth noting for this clonotype: At one of its ends the junction is not consistent with the germline gene, which may arise from a read error. V is TRBV6-1 and J is TRBJ2-3; D ambiguous. The germline V gene encodes CDR1 MNHNS and CDR2 SASEGT. The CDR3 extends over 14 amino acids. CDR3 DNA sequence: TGTGCCAGCACTGAAGGATCCTTCACATATACGCAGTATTTT. Translating gives CASTEGSFTYTQYF.

A remark on this clonotype: A much larger clone lies a single base off, so this may be a read error. The rearrangement uses TRBV10-3 and TRBJ2-1; D is perhaps TRBD1 (5 bases). The germline gives CDR1 ENHRY, CDR2 SYGVKD. V was clipped by 6 bases and J by 10 bases, with 19 bases between them. The CDR3 runs 14 residues. The CDR3 sequence: CAIRDSASDGEQFF. CDR3 coding DNA: TGTGCCATCAGAGACAGTGCTTCCGATGGAGAGCAGTTCTTC.

About this clonotype: A much larger clone sits a single nucleotide away, making a read error possible. The V gene is TRBV30, the J gene TRBJ1-5; D remains ambiguous. The germline CDR1 and CDR2 sequences are GTSNPN and SVGIG (reference sequence). The CDR3 runs to 15 residues. Between the trimmed V and J ends, which lost 1 base and 6 bases, there was a span of 16 bases. Written as DNA, the CDR3 is TGTGCCTGGAGTGAAATAGGGCTAAACAGTCAGCCCCAGCATTTT. This codes for CAWSEIGLNSQPQHF.

Worth noting for this clonotype: One end of the junction is discordant with germline, which a read error may explain. The genes are TRBV6-6 and TRBJ2-5, with D possibly TRBD2 on 6 matching bases. CDR3 length: 14 residues. Germline V gene lookup returns CDR1 MNHNY and CDR2 SVGAGI (reference sequence). The CDR3 DNA sequence: TGTGCCAGCTACCCCAGCCGGACTAAAGAGACGCAGCACTTC. This gives the protein CASYPSRTKETQHF.

With regard to this clonotype: Because the CDR3 is missing its conserved closing phenylalanine or tryptophan, this is likely a read error. V is TRBV5-1 and J is TRBJ2-1; 9 bases map to TRBD2. From germline, CDR1 is SGHRS and CDR2 YFSETQ. This CDR3 is 15 amino acids long. The junction had 4 bases not matched to a gene; V was cut back by 4 bases and J by 2 bases. The CDR3 reads CASSRSGSTYNEQFL. The CDR3 bases are TGCGCCAGCAGCCGTAGCGGGAGCACCTACAATGAGCAGTTCCTC.

In the case of this clonotype: Compared with germline, one end of the junction differs, possibly owing to a read error. CDR3 sequence (DNA): TGTGTCAGCAGCCGGGACAAGTCTGGGGCCAACGTCCTGACTTTC. The encoded protein is CVSSRDKSGANVLTF. The gene calls are TRBV4-2 and TRBJ2-6; a weak D match, TRBD1 (6 bases). The CDR3 is made up of 15 amino acids. Germline V CDR1 and CDR2: LGHNA, YNFKEQ.

Points on this clonotype: The germline gene is not matched at one end of the junction; a read error may be the cause. The chain has TRBV4-2 and TRBJ1-5; no firm D call. The CDR3 has 18 amino acids. CDR1 LGHNA and CDR2 YNFKEQ come from the germline V gene. CDR3 in DNA: TGTGTCAGCAGCCGAGGAGATTTTAACGGTATTAGCAATCAGCCCCAGCATTTT. Translated: CVSSRGDFNGISNQPQHF.

This rearrangement joins TRBV11-2 to TRBJ2-7; D is tentatively TRBD1 or TRBD2 (5 bases each). The germline V and J ends were trimmed by 2 bases and 5 bases, with 16 bases remaining between them. Germline lookup yields CDR1 SGHAT and CDR2 FQNNGV. The CDR3 is 15 amino acids. The CDR3 region is CASSLQGWDGDEQYF. The DNA for the CDR3 is TGTGCCAGCAGCTTACAGGGTTGGGACGGCGACGAGCAGTACTTC.

Comments on this clonotype: It is likely a read error, because the conserved phenylalanine at the end of the CDR3 is missing. No DNA is shown, since the ends of the CDR3 on it are uncertain; the CDR3 is the one TCRdb lists. This chain joins TRBV11-2 and TRBJ2-7; TRBD2 is the table's D call and was not checked against the DNA. 14 amino acids form the CDR3, both terminal residues included. The V gene's germline CDR1 is SGHAT and CDR2 FQNNGV. CDR3 sequence reads: CASRLEVGGYEHYL.

A word on this clonotype: A junction boundary mismatches the germline segment, possibly from a read error. This chain links TRBV5-4 with TRBJ1-1, with a weak D call TRBD1 (5 bases). CDR1 and CDR2 (germline): SGHNT, YYREEE (reference sequence). The CDR3 covers 17 residues. The CDR3 DNA is TGTGCCAGCAGCCTGGACATGGTAGGGGTAATGAACACTGAAGCTTACTTT. Translated: CASSLDMVGVMNTEAYF.

This clonotype was recorded at least ten times. The chain is built from TRBV5-1 and TRBJ2-1; 9 positions match TRBD1. The CDR3 extends over 15 amino acids. Trimming cost V 2 bases and J 1 base; bases outside gene matches: 1. Per germline, CDR1 SGHRS and CDR2 YFSETQ. DNA for the CDR3: TGCGCCAGCAGCTTAGGGACAGGGTCCTACAATGAGCAGTTCTTC. It specifies CASSLGTGSYNEQFF.

Note on this clonotype: Relative to the germline gene, one junction end is altered; a read error may explain this. This chain uses TRBV29-1 with TRBJ2-3, with D perhaps given as TRBD1 or TRBD2 (5 bases each). This CDR3 has 12 residues. Germline assignment: CDR1 SQVTM and CDR2 ANQGSEA. CDR3 protein: CSVKARGDTHYF. The CDR3 DNA sequence: TGCAGCGTCAAGGCGAGGGGAGATACGCACTATTTT.

CDR3 residues: CSISGEEAVREQFF. The CDR3 nucleotides read TGCAGCATCTCAGGGGAGGAAGCGGTACGTGAGCAGTTCTTC. The V gene is TRBV29-1, the J gene TRBJ2-1; D tentatively reads TRBD1 or TRBD2 (6 bases each). The ends were cut back, 8 bases at V and 9 bases at J, with 23 bases in the middle. Germline values: CDR1 SQVTM, CDR2 ANQGSEA. This CDR3 comprises 14 residues.

For this clonotype: The CDR3 carries no conserved terminal phenylalanine or tryptophan, so it likely arises from a read error. Because the CDR3's place on the DNA is in doubt, the DNA is left out and the CDR3 is given as listed by TCRdb. The gene calls are TRBV6-1 and TRBJ2-3; the DNA was not compared with TRBD2, the D call given in the table. Including both end residues, the CDR3 is 18 amino acids long. Per the germline V gene, CDR1 is MNHNS and CDR2 is SASEGT. CDR3 in amino acids: CANSSLGAGLLGSEQHYS.

This clonotype has just one count. The junction shows a germline mismatch at one end, possibly a read error. The chain joins TRBV24-1 to TRBJ2-1; the D gene is possibly TRBD2 (5 bases). Germline lookup yields CDR1 KGHDR and CDR2 SFDVKD. The CDR3 covers 12 residues. CDR3 in amino acids: CATSDVGRGLYF. The DNA for the CDR3 is TGTGCCACCAGTGACGTTGGACGAGGGCTGTACTTC.

J is TRBJ1-2 and V is TRBV5-4; 9 positions match TRBD1. Germline CDR1 SGHNT, CDR2 YYREEE (reference sequence). CDR3 size: 14 residues. CDR3 sequence (DNA): TGTCCTAGCAGGCCTGACAGGGGGGACTATGGCTACACCTTC. Its translation: CPSRPDRGDYGYTF. Complete variable domain (other parts from reference TRBV5-4 and TRBJ1-2): ETGVTQSPTHLIKTRGQQVTLRCSSQSGHNTVSWYQQALGQGPQFIFQYYREEENGRGNFPPRFSGLQFPNYSSELNVNALELDDSALYLCPSRPDRGDYGYTFGSGTRLTVV.

Regarding this clonotype: One end of the junction does not line up with germline, which may come from a read error. This chain connects TRBV12-3 or TRBV12-4 to TRBJ2-1; D tentatively fits TRBD1 or TRBD2 (5 bases each). This CDR3 is 14 amino acids long. The CDR3 spells CAGSQRGGYNEQIF. Written as DNA, the CDR3 is TGTGCCGGCAGCCAGAGGGGCGGCTACAATGAGCAGATCTTC.

The rearrangement links TRBV29-1 to TRBJ2-1; TRBD2 aligns across 9 bases. The CDR3 spans 13 residues. Germline V lookup: CDR1 SQVTM, CDR2 ANQGSEA. With V trimmed by 7 bases and J by 13 bases, 14 bases remained unmatched. The CDR3 here is CSAGSSGSGEQFF. In nucleotides, the CDR3 is TGCAGCGCTGGGAGTAGCGGGAGTGGTGAACAGTTCTTC.

The rearrangement links TRBV6-2 or TRBV6-3 to TRBJ2-7; D is unclear. CDR3 length: 16 amino acids. Per the germline V gene, CDR1 is MNHEY and CDR2 is SVGEGT. The CDR3 nucleotides are TGTGCTAGCAGTTACTCCACCATAGTGAACTCCTATGAGCAGTACGTC. Amino acids: CASSYSTIVNSYEQYV.

Regarding this clonotype: This may come from a read error, since a much larger clone is one base off. The rearrangement uses TRBV4-1 and TRBJ2-7; TRBD1 matches 10 bases. Germline CDR1 and CDR2: MGHRA and YSYEKL. The CDR3 runs to 17 residues. The V segment lost 2 bases and the J segment 0 bases; nucleotides outside the gene matches: 7. CDR3 protein: CASSQLRGTGDSYEQYF. CDR3 nucleotide sequence: TGCGCCAGCAGCCAATTGAGAGGGACAGGGGACTCCTACGAGCAGTACTTC.